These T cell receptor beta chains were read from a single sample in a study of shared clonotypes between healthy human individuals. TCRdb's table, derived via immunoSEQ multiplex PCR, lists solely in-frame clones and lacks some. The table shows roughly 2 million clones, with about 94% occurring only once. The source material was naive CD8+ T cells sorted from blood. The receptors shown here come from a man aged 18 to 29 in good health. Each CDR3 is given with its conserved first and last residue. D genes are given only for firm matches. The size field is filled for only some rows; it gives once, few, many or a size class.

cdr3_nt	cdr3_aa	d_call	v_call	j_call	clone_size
TGCGCCAGCAGCCAAGTAGAGGGTATGAACACTGAAGCTTTCTTT	CASSQVEGMNTEAFF	-	TRBV4-3	TRBJ1-1	-
TGTGCCGCCAGGGGGACTAGCGGGACAGATACGCAGTATTTT	CAARGTSGTDTQYF	TRBD2	TRBV10-3	TRBJ2-3	-
TGCGCTCGTGGACTCCCTGAGACAGATACGCAGTATTTT	CARGLPETDTQYF	-	TRBV10-1	TRBJ2-3	-
TGTGCCAGCAGCTTGACGGCGGGAGGGTACGAGCAGTACTTC	CASSLTAGGYEQYF	TRBD2	TRBV9	TRBJ2-7	-
TGTGCCAGCAGCGGCCAGGGTTACGAGCAGTACTTC	CASSGQGYEQYF	-	TRBV7-2	TRBJ2-7	-
TGCGCCAGCAGCCGACGTAGTGGGGCAGGGGGCTTCTACGAGCAGTACTTC	CASSRRSGAGGFYEQYF	TRBD1	TRBV4-1	TRBJ2-7	-
TGCGCCAGCAGCCAAGCGCGCGCCTACGAGCAGTACTTC	CASSQARAYEQYF	-	TRBV4-1	TRBJ2-7	once
TGTGCCAGCAGCCTAAGGGACAGGGGACTATACCATAGCAATCAGCCCCAGCATTTT	CASSLRDRGLYHSNQPQHF	TRBD1	TRBV11-3	TRBJ1-5	-
TGCGCCAGCAGCCAAACAGGGGCGGACACCGGGGAGCTGTTTTTT	CASSQTGADTGELFF	TRBD1	TRBV4-1	TRBJ2-2	-
TGCGCCAGCAGCCAACCCCTCGCCTCCTTTCCCCAGCATTTT	CASSQPLASFPQHF	-	TRBV4-1	TRBJ1-5	-
TGTGCCAGCAGCTCGGACGGCGGGGTTAGCAATCAGCCCCAGCATTTT	CASSSDGGVSNQPQHF	-	TRBV5-4	TRBJ1-5	-
TGTGCCAGCATTTGGGGCACTGAAGCTTTCTTT	CASIWGTEAFF	-	TRBV28	TRBJ1-1	-
TGTGCCAGCAGTTGGACAGGTCGGACAGATACGCAGTATTTT	CASSWTGRTDTQYF	TRBD1	TRBV6-6	TRBJ2-3	-
TGTGCCAGCAGCTTAGGGGGGTCCTCCACCTACGAGCAGTACTTC	CASSLGGSSTYEQYF	-	TRBV5-5	TRBJ2-7	-
TGTGCCAGCAGTTTAGCAGTTGCAACTAATGAAAAACTGTTTTTT	CASSLAVATNEKLFF	-	TRBV28	TRBJ1-4	-
TGTGCCAGCAGTCTGGACAGCCTTTATGGCTACACCTTC	CASSLDSLYGYTF	-	TRBV6-5	TRBJ1-2	-
TGCGCCAGCAGCCAAGAAGGGGCGGGCTCACCCCTCCACTTT	CASSQEGAGSPLHF	-	TRBV4-1	TRBJ1-6	few
TGTGCCAGCAGCTTGGACGAGACCCAGTACTTC	CASSLDETQYF	-	TRBV5-4	TRBJ2-5	few
TGTGCCAGCAGCACTAGGACAGGGGGCTATGTCTATGGCTACACCTTC	CASSTRTGGYVYGYTF	TRBD1	TRBV13	TRBJ1-2	-
TGTGCCAGCAGCGGATACGAGCAGTACTTC	CASSGYEQYF	-	TRBV11-2	TRBJ2-7	-
TGTGCCAGCAGCTTGCTACCGGGACAGGGGGTCACCGGGGAGCTGTTTTTT	CASSLLPGQGVTGELFF	TRBD1	TRBV7-9	TRBJ2-2	-
TGTGCCAGCAGCGTAGTTGCCGGGAGCTCCTACGAGCAGTACTTC	CASSVVAGSSYEQYF	-	TRBV9	TRBJ2-7	-
TGTGCCAGCAGTGAAAGCGGGGGCTCGTCCTACGAGCAGTACTTC	CASSESGGSSYEQYF	TRBD2	TRBV6-1	TRBJ2-7	-
TGTGCCAGCAGTGAGCAGGCGGACAGCTACGAGCAGTACTTC	CASSEQADSYEQYF	-	TRBV2	TRBJ2-7	once
TGTGCCAGCAGCGTTTTCCGGGACAGGGGAATTGAGGAGCAGTACTTC	CASSVFRDRGIEEQYF	TRBD1	TRBV9	TRBJ2-7	once
TGTGCCAGCAGTAAATTCCGGGACAGCGTTTTCTACGAGCAGTACTTC	CASSKFRDSVFYEQYF	TRBD1	TRBV25-1	TRBJ2-7	-
TGTGCCACCAGCAGGGGGACAGGGGGCTACGAGCAGTACTTC	CATSRGTGGYEQYF	TRBD1	TRBV15	TRBJ2-7	-
TGCGCCAGCAGCCCGGTAGGGACTAGCGGGGATATCACCGGGGAGCTGTTTTTT	CASSPVGTSGDITGELFF	TRBD2	TRBV4-3	TRBJ2-2	once
TGTGCCTGGAGTGTACGGACAGGGATTTTTTCCGGGGAGCTGTTTTTT	CAWSVRTGIFSGELFF	TRBD1	TRBV30	TRBJ2-2	once
TGTGCCGTGCTGGACAGACAGAACACTGAAGCTTTCTTT	CAVLDRQNTEAFF	-	TRBV7-8	TRBJ1-1	-
TGTGCCACCAGCACTAGCGGAAACTCCTACAATGAGCAGTTCTTC	CATSTSGNSYNEQFF	TRBD2	TRBV15	TRBJ2-1	-
TGTGCCAGCAGAAACAGGGGGACCTACGAGCAGTACTTC	CASRNRGTYEQYF	TRBD1	TRBV28	TRBJ2-7	-
TGTGCTAGTGGTTTGCCTATTAGCGAGGGACAGAAAAACACTGAAGCTTTCTTT	CASGLPISEGQKNTEAFF	TRBD1	TRBV12-5	TRBJ1-1	-
TGTGCCAGCAGCTCGTTTTACCGGGTGGCAGGGCAAGAGACCCAGTACTTC	CASSSFYRVAGQETQYF	-	TRBV11-3	TRBJ2-5	-
TGTGCCAGCAGTGAAGCTAAAGGGGTAGGCACCGGGGAGCTGTTTTTT	CASSEAKGVGTGELFF	-	TRBV6-1	TRBJ2-2	-
TGTGCCAGCAGCTTATTTCCTTTCGCCGAAGGTAGGAATGAGCAGTTCTTC	CASSLFPFAEGRNEQFF	-	TRBV11-3	TRBJ2-1	-